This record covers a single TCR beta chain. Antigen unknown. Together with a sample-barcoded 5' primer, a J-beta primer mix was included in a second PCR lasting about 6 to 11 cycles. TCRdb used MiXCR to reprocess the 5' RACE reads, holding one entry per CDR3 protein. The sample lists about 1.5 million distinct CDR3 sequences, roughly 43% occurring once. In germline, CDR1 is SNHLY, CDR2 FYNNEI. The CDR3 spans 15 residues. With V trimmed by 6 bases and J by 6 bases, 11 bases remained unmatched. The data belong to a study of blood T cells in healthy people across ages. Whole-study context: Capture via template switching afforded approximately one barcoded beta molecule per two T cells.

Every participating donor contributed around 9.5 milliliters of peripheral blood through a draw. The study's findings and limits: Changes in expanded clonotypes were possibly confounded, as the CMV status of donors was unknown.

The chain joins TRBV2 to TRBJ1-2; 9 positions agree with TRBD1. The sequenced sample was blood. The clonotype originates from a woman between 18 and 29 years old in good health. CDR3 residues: CASSDGQGSMNGYTF. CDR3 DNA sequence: TGTGCCAGCAGCGACGGACAGGGGAGTATGAATGGCTACACCTTC.